The source of this T cell receptor (beta chain) is a study of CD8 T cells in ankylosing spondylitis (dated by TCRdb to 2017 to 2019). Broadly, across the study: To find TCR variants linked to disease, the study profiled T cell receptor beta repertoires in ankylosing spondylitis patients and healthy donors. In total, the full study cohort was made up of roughly 100 healthy donors and about two dozen ankylosing spondylitis patients. Samples of peripheral blood were taken, and for ankylosing spondylitis patients, synovial fluid was collected as well. Points the paper makes about the study in general: According to the report, matched synovial fluid samples from ankylosing spondylitis patients were significantly enriched for the disease-linked clones. Some TCR beta motif variants had previously been reported in synovial fluid and blood of reactive arthritis patients, which suggested common disease-initiation mechanisms. Blood from ankylosing spondylitis patients appeared to be characterized by a TCR beta motif made up of 8 or 9 highly homologous amino acid variants. The disease-linked clones showed a CD8+ phenotype and occurred at relatively low frequencies in peripheral blood.

Measured from the cysteine to the phenylalanine, the CDR3 is 14 residues long. This entry keeps only the CDR3 DNA: 42 bases, framed from base 1. V is reduced by 10 bases and J by 1 base, leaving a spacing of 16 bases between them. Looking up the germline V gene yields CDR1 MDHEN and CDR2 SYDVKM. This clonotype was detected ten times or more. Its antigen is not yet known. Per-nucleotide qualities are absent, and no much larger clonotype sits a single base away. The run used an Illumina HiSeq 2500. Quantitative 5'-RACE with molecular barcodes was the method used to prepare the TCR beta libraries. Per the authors' processing: To identify disease-linked TCR variants, a new computational method was used, one built on a probabilistic model of VDJ rearrangement. TCRdb cleaned the public reads at Q25 with fastp, built clones with MiXCR and kept in-frame beta chains. All rows with the same CDR3 protein become a single entry with the most common DNA and genes. These V and J calls derive from TCRdb rather than the authors' analysis. The sample table records around 210,000 distinct CDR3 sequences; approximately 7.6% of these occur just once. In total, the top ten clones hold around 4.4% of the sample.

Specimen: blood, either unsorted or a sorted T cell fraction (not recorded which). Here the chain combines TRBV28 and TRBJ2-5; the D segment could be TRBD2, given 6 matching bases. This clonotype originated in a female donor with ankylosing spondylitis or in good health (not recorded which). The CDR3 reads CAITLEEGQETQYF. The sequence in DNA is TGTGCCATTACGCTGGAGGAGGGCCAAGAGACCCAGTACTTC. With all but the CDR3 taken from the reference TRBV28 and TRBJ2-5 genes, the full variable domain is: DVKVTQSSRYLVKRTGEKVFLECVQDMDHENMFWYRQDPGLGLRLIYFSYDVKMKEKGDIPEGYSVSREKKERFSLILESASTNQTSMYLCAITLEEGQETQYFGPGTRLLVL.